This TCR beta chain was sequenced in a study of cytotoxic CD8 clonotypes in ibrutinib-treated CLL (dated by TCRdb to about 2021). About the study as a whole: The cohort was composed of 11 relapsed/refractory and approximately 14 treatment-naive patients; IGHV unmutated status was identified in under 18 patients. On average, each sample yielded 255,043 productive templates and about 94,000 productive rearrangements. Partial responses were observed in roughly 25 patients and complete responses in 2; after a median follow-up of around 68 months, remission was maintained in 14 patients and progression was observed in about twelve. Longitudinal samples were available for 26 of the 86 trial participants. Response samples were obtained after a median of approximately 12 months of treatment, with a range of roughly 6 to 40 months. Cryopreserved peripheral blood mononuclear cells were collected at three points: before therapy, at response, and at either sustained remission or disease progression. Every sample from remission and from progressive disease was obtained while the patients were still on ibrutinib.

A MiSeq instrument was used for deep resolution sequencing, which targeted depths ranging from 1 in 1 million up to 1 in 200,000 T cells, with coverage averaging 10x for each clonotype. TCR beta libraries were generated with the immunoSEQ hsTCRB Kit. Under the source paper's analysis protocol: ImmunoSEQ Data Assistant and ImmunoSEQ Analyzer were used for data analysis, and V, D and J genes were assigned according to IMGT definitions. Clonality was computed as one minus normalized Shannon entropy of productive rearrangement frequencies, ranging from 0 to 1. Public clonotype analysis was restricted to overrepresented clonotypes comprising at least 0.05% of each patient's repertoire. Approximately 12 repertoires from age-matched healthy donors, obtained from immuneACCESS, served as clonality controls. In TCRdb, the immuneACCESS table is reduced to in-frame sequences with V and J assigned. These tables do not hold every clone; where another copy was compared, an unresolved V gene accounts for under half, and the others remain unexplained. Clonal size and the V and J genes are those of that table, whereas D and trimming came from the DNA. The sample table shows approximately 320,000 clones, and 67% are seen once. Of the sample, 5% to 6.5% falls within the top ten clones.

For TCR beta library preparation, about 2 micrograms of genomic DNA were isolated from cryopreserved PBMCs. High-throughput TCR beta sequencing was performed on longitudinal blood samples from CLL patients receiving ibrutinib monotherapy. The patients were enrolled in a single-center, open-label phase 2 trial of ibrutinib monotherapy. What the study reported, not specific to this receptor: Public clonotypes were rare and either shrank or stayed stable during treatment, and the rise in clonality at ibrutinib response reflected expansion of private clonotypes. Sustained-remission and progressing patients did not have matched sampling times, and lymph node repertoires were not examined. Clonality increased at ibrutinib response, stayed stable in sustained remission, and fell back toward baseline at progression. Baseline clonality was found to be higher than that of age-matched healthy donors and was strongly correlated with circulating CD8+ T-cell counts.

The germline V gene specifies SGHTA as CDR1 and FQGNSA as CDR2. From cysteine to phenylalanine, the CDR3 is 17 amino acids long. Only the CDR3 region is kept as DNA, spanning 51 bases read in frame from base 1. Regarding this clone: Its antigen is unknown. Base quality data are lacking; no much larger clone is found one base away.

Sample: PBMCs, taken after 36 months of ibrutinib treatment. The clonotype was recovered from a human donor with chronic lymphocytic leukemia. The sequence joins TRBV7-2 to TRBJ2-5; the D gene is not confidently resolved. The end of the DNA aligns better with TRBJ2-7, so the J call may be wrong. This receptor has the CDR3 CASSFPNTSPLSYEQYF. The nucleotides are TGTGCCAGCAGCTTCCCGAACACATCCCCACTCTCCTACGAGCAGTACTTC.